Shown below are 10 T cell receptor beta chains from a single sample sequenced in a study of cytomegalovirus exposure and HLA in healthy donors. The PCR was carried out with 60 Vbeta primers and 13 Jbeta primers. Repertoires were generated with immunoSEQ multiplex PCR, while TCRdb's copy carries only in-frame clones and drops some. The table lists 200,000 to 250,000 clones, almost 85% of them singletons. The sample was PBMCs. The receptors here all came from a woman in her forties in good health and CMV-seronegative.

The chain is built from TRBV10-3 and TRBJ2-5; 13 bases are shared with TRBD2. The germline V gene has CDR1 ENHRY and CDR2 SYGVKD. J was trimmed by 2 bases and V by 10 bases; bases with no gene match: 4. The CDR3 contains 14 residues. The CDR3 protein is CATGTSGAQETQYF. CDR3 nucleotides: TGTGCCACCGGGACTAGCGGGGCTCAAGAGACCCAGTACTTC.

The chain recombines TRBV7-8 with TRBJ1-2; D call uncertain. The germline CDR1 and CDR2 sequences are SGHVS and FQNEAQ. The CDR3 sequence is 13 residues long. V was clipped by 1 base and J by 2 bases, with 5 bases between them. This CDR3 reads CASSLDSNYGYTF. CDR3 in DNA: TGTGCCAGCAGCTTAGACTCAAACTATGGCTACACCTTC. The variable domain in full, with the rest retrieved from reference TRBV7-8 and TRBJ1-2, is GAGVSQSPRYKVAKRGQDVALRCDPISGHVSLFWYQQALGQGPEFLTYFQNEAQLDKSGLPSDRFFAERPEGSVSTLKIQRTQQEDSAVYLCASSLDSNYGYTFGSGTRLTVV.

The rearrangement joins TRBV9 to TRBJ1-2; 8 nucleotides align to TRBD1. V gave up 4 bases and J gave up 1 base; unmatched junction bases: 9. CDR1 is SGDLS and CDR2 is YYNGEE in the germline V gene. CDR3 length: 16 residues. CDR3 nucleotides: TGTGCCAGCAGCACCCCCGGGACAGGAGATAACTATGGCTACACCTTC. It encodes CASSTPGTGDNYGYTF.

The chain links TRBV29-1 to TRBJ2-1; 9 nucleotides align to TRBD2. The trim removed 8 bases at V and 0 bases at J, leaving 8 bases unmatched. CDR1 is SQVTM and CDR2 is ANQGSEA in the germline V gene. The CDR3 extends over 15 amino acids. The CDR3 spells CSTSSGAVSYNEQFF. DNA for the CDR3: TGCAGCACCTCTAGCGGGGCCGTCTCCTACAATGAGCAGTTCTTC.

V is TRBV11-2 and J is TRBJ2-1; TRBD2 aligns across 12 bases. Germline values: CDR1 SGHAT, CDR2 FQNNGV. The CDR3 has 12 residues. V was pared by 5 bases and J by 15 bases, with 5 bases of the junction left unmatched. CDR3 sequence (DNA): TGTGCCAGCAGCCCGGGACTAGCGGGTGGGTTCTTC. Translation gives CASSPGLAGGFF.

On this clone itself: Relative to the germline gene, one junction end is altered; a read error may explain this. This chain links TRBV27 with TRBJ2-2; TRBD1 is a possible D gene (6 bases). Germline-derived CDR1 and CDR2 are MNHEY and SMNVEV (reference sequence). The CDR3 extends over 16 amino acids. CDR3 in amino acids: CASSFSVGTNTEELFF. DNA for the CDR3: TGTGCCAGCAGTTTCTCAGTAGGGACAAACACCGAGGAGCTGTTTTTT.

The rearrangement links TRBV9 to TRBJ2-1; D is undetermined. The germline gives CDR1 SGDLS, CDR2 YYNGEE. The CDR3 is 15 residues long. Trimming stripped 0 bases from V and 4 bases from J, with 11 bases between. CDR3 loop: CASSVVPTAYNEQFF. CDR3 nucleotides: TGTGCCAGCAGCGTAGTTCCCACAGCTTACAATGAGCAGTTCTTC. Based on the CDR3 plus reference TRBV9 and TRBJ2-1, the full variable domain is DSGVTQTPKHLITATGQRVTLRCSPRSGDLSVYWYQQSLDQGLQFLIQYYNGEERAKGNILERFSAQQFPDLHSELNLSSLELGDSALYFCASSVVPTAYNEQFFGPGTRLTVL.

The CDR3: CASSLGQVLGPQHF. CDR3 sequence (DNA): TGTGCCAGCAGCCTTGGACAGGTCCTTGGGCCCCAGCATTTT. This rearrangement joins TRBV7-8 to TRBJ1-5; TRBD1 aligns across 7 bases. Germline V gene data show CDR1 as SGHVS and CDR2 as FQNEAQ. The length of the CDR3 is 14 residues. Unmatched junction bases numbered 10, after V lost 5 bases and J lost 9 bases.

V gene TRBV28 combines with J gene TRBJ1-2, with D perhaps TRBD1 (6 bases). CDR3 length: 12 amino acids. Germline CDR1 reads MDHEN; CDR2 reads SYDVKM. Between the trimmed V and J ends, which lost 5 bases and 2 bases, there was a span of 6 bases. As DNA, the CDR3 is TGTGCCAGCAGTCAGGGGAACTATGGCTACACCTTC. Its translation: CASSQGNYGYTF.

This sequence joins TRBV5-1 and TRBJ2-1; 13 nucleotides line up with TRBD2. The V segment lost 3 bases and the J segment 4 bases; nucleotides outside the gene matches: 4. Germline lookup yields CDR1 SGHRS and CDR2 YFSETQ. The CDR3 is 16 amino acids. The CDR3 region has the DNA TGCGCCAGCAGCTGGTCACTAGCGGGGGGGTACAATGAGCAGTTCTTC. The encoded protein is CASSWSLAGGYNEQFF.